Below are 18 T cell receptor beta chains sequenced from a single sample in a study of T-cell reconstitution after alpha-beta-depleted transplantation in children. Unique molecular identifiers were incorporated into the prepared TCRbeta library. TCRdb reprocessed the PCR reads via MiXCR and lists one record per CDR3 protein. The sample includes about 460,000 distinct CDR3 sequences, roughly a tenth of them seen just once. The sample here was PBMCs, taken before TCRalphabeta/CD19-depleted stem cell transplant. These receptor sequences come from a child aged 2-15 years with inherited bone marrow failure, due to receive a stem cell transplant.

This clonotype was counted only a few times. This chain connects TRBV9 to TRBJ2-3; D may match TRBD1 or TRBD2 (6 bases each). Trimming removed 2 bases from V and 4 bases from J, with 11 bases in between. The CDR3 is made up of 14 amino acids. From germline, CDR1 is SGDLS and CDR2 YYNGEE. The CDR3 nucleotides are TGTGCCAGCAGCGTCGGGGGCTGGGCAGATACGCAGTATTTT. This codes for CASSVGGWADTQYF.

Details on this clonotype: This may be a read error, as it is one base from a much larger clone. The DNA of the CDR3 is TGTGCCAGCAGCAACACCGGGTCACGCACCTGGGAGCTGTTTTTT. Its protein product is CASSNTGSRTWELFF. The chain links TRBV9 to TRBJ2-2; unclear D gene. This CDR3 comprises 15 residues. Germline V gives CDR1 SGDLS, CDR2 YYNGEE. Variable domain in full (rest from reference TRBV9 and TRBJ2-2): DSGVTQTPKHLITATGQRVTLRCSPRSGDLSVYWYQQSLDQGLQFLIQYYNGEERAKGNILERFSAQQFPDLHSELNLSSLELGDSALYFCASSNTGSRTWELFFGEGSRLTVL.

This clonotype was observed at least ten times. The rearrangement uses TRBV12-3 or TRBV12-4 and TRBJ2-2, with D tentatively TRBD2 (6 bases). The CDR3 has 13 residues. V was cut by 4 bases and J by 7 bases, with 10 bases left in between. The chain's CDR3 is CASSWGVGGELFF. The CDR3 DNA follows: TGTGCCAGCAGTTGGGGGGTCGGCGGGGAGCTGTTTTTT.

In its sample, this clonotype was seen many times. The chain couples TRBV20-1 to TRBJ2-7; D possibly corresponds to TRBD1 (6 bases). Germline-derived CDR1 and CDR2 are DFQATT and SNEGSKA (reference sequence). The length of the CDR3 is 15 residues. Trimming removed 1 base at V and 0 bases at J, with 13 bases between. CDR3 sequence reads: CSARATGWVSYEQYF. CDR3 sequence (DNA): TGCAGTGCTAGAGCCACAGGGTGGGTCTCCTACGAGCAGTACTTC.

This clonotype was counted many times. The chain is built from TRBV7-2 and TRBJ2-2; 11 bases are shared with TRBD2. The germline V gene encodes CDR1 SGHTA and CDR2 FQGNSA. Trimming at V came to 2 bases and at J to 5 bases, leaving 7 bases not matched to a gene. The length of the CDR3 is 17 residues. The CDR3 spells CASSLIAGGVGTGELFF. CDR3 in DNA: TGTGCCAGCAGCTTAATAGCGGGAGGGGTGGGAACCGGGGAGCTGTTTTTT.

This clonotype came up many times. The chain uses TRBV3-1 and TRBJ1-2; 8 bases fit TRBD1. The CDR3 is 16 residues long. V trimming: 3 bases; J trimming: 4 bases; junction bases outside the gene matches: 10. Germline V gives CDR1 LGHDT, CDR2 YNNKEL (reference sequence). In DNA, the CDR3 is TGTGCCAGCAGCCAGTTCACAGGGGGTCTAAGCTATGGCTACACCTTC. This translates into CASSQFTGGLSYGYTF.

In its sample, this clonotype was seen many times. This chain links TRBV27 with TRBJ2-4; D ambiguous. V shed 5 bases and J shed 6 bases, with 14 bases lying between them. The germline gives CDR1 MNHEY, CDR2 SMNVEV (reference sequence). This CDR3 contains 14 residues. The CDR3 here is CASSASARPNIQYF. The CDR3 DNA reads TGTGCCAGCAGTGCTTCAGCCCGGCCAAACATTCAGTACTTC.

This clonotype was seen ten or more times. V gene TRBV28 combines with J gene TRBJ2-3, with TRBD2 matching over 7 bases. Germline V gene sequence: CDR1 MDHEN, CDR2 SYDVKM. The V segment lost 6 bases and the J segment 7 bases; nucleotides outside the gene matches: 10. This CDR3 contains 14 residues. The CDR3 region is CASSRAGSRHTQYF. CDR3 in DNA: TGTGCCAGCAGCCGAGCGGGATCCAGGCATACGCAGTATTTT.

This clonotype was counted at least ten times. V usage is TRBV7-9 and J usage is TRBJ2-7; D unclear. The CDR3 totals 12 residues. Germline CDR1 is SEHNR and CDR2 is FQNEAQ (reference sequence). Trimming took off 1 base at V and 5 bases at J, with 6 bases between the two ends. The CDR3 DNA follows: TGTGCCAGCAGCTTAGTGAACCACGAGCAGTACTTC. Protein: CASSLVNHEQYF.

This clonotype was seen many times. The chain combines TRBV10-1 with TRBJ2-2, with 10 bases matching TRBD2. The V and J ends lost 2 bases and 6 bases, in that order; junction bases with no gene match: 3. This CDR3 comprises 15 residues. Germline loops: CDR1 WNHNN, CDR2 SYGVQD (reference sequence). DNA of the CDR3: TGCGCCAGCAGTGAGGTCCTAGCGGGAGCCGGGGAGCTGTTTTTT. Protein product: CASSEVLAGAGELFF.

This clonotype occurred many times. This sequence joins TRBV7-2 and TRBJ1-5, with a tentative D call TRBD1 (5 bases). Between the trimmed V and J ends, which lost 4 bases and 6 bases, there was a span of 13 bases. Germline CDR1 SGHTA, CDR2 FQGNSA. This CDR3 region has 14 residues. CDR3: CASSSDSPSQPQHF. The CDR3 nucleotides are TGTGCCAGCAGCTCAGACAGTCCAAGTCAGCCCCAGCATTTT.

V and J are TRBV21-1 and TRBJ2-1; TRBD1, the D gene given by the table, was not confirmed from the DNA. TRBV21-1 is described as a pseudogene. The CDR3 runs to 16 residues. CDR3 sequence (DNA): TGTGCCAGCAGCAAAGGGTCGGGGAGAGGATACAATGAGCAGTTCTTC. This translates into CASSKGSGRGYNEQFF.

This rearrangement joins TRBV11-1 to TRBJ2-1; TRBD2 matches at 10 bases. J was trimmed by 0 bases and V by 3 bases; bases with no gene match: 11. In germline, CDR1 is SGHAT, CDR2 FQDESV (reference sequence). There are 19 residues in the CDR3. The CDR3 spells CASSFIKGLAPSSYNEQFF. CDR3 in DNA: TGTGCCAGCAGCTTTATCAAGGGACTAGCGCCGAGCTCCTACAATGAGCAGTTCTTC.

This clonotype was observed at least ten times. The chain uses TRBV29-1 and TRBJ2-4; 7 bases are shared with TRBD2. Germline V gene sequence: CDR1 SQVTM, CDR2 ANQGSEA. The CDR3 extends over 13 amino acids. The V gene end was trimmed by 4 bases and the J gene end by 8 bases; junction bases not matched to a gene: 8. This CDR3 reads CSVGGAGDDIQYF. CDR3 nucleotides: TGCAGCGTTGGAGGGGCGGGAGACGACATTCAGTACTTC.

Worth noting for this clonotype: It may be a read error: a sequence one base away is much more abundant. Here the CDR3 omits its conserved ending phenylalanine or tryptophan, so a read error is the likely source. The J gene is TRBJ2-1, the V gene TRBV15; 12 bases line up with TRBD2. This CDR3 has 14 residues. The germline V gene encodes CDR1 LNHNV and CDR2 YYDKDF (reference sequence). Unmatched junction bases numbered 5, after V lost 8 bases and J lost 6 bases. The chain's CDR3 is CATVLAGGGNEQFV. The DNA of the CDR3 is TGTGCCACCGTTCTAGCGGGAGGGGGCAATGAGCAGTTCGTC.

This clonotype was picked up many times. The CDR3 reads CASSQATSGPDTQYF. In DNA form, the CDR3 reads TGTGCCAGCAGCCAAGCGACTAGCGGCCCAGATACGCAGTATTTT. The chain joins TRBV3-1 to TRBJ2-3, with TRBD2 matching over 9 bases. Trimming took 1 base from V and 4 from J; bases not matched to a gene: 3. The germline V gene encodes CDR1 LGHDT and CDR2 YNNKEL (reference sequence). This CDR3 contains 15 residues.

This clonotype was counted ten times or more. The V call is TRBV12-3 or TRBV12-4, the J call TRBJ2-7; D is ambiguous. Trimming took 4 bases from V and 1 from J, leaving 14 bases between them. The CDR3 has 15 residues. The CDR3 loop is CASSSPSALSYEQYF. DNA for the CDR3: TGTGCCAGCAGTTCCCCCAGCGCTCTATCCTACGAGCAGTACTTC.

In its sample, this clonotype was seen many times. This rearrangement joins TRBV7-2 to TRBJ2-3, with D tentatively TRBD2 (6 bases). Germline lookup yields CDR1 SGHTA and CDR2 FQGNSA. The CDR3 totals 15 residues. V was pared by 3 bases and J by 2 bases, with 12 bases between. CDR3 sequence (DNA): TGTGCCAGCAGCTTCTGGGACTCATACACAGATACGCAGTATTTT. Translated, it gives CASSFWDSYTDTQYF.